Each of the 8 T cell receptor beta chains below was sequenced from the same sample in a study of CD8 T cells in Susac syndrome. Reverse transcription of roughly 0.45 to 1 ug RNA was performed with random hexamers. TCRdb called the immunoSEQ multiplex PCR reads again in MiXCR, with one record for every CDR3 protein. The table has about 430,000 distinct CDR3 sequences, 75% to 90% seen once. The material sequenced was CD8+ T cells from PBMCs. The origin of the receptors is a human donor with multiple sclerosis.

V is TRBV9 and J is TRBJ2-1; TRBD2 aligns across 7 bases. The CDR3 sequence is 15 residues long. The germline CDR1 and CDR2 sequences are SGDLS and YYNGEE. V lost 2 bases and J lost 3; bases outside the gene matches: 5. DNA of the CDR3: TGTGCCAGCAGCGTGGGTCTAGCGGACTACAATGAGCAGTTCTTC. It codes for CASSVGLADYNEQFF.

V is TRBV30 and J is TRBJ2-7; unclear D gene. The CDR3 length is 13 residues. Trimming removed 0 bases from V and 7 bases from J, with 13 bases in between. Germline CDR1 is GTSNPN and CDR2 is SVGIG (reference sequence). The CDR3 loop is CAWSVPELREQYF. The CDR3 DNA sequence: TGTGCCTGGAGTGTACCGGAGTTGAGGGAGCAGTACTTC. Complete variable domain (other parts from reference TRBV30 and TRBJ2-7): SQTIHQWPATLVQPVGSPLSLECTVEGTSNPNLYWYRQAAGRGLQLLFYSVGIGQISSEVPQNLSASRPQDRQFILSSKKLLLSDSGFYLCAWSVPELREQYFGPGTRLTVT.

The V gene is TRBV12-3 or TRBV12-4, the J gene TRBJ1-3; TRBD1 is a possible D gene (6 bases). Trimming stripped 6 bases from V and 0 bases from J, with 15 bases between. CDR3 length: 16 residues. CDR3 in amino acids: CASSPTDSHSGNTIYF. CDR3 in DNA: TGTGCCAGCAGCCCAACGGACAGTCACTCTGGAAACACCATATATTTT.

The rearrangement joins TRBV6-1 to TRBJ2-3, with D perhaps matching TRBD2 (6 bases). Trimming left V 7 bases short and J 5 bases short, with 22 bases between. The CDR3 totals 16 residues. The germline V gene has CDR1 MNHNS and CDR2 SASEGT. CDR3 sequence reads: CASTRWSGELRDTQYF. CDR3 nucleotide sequence: TGTGCCAGCACTCGGTGGTCGGGGGAGTTGAGAGATACGCAGTATTTT.

This chain links TRBV5-1 with TRBJ1-6; TRBD1 might be the D (5 bases). The germline V gene has CDR1 SGHRS and CDR2 YFSETQ. Trimming cost V 1 base and J 5 bases, with 22 bases left between them. CDR3 length: 19 residues. CDR3 protein: CASSLYIGIGVRNNSPLHF. The CDR3 DNA reads as TGCGCCAGCAGCTTGTATATCGGGATAGGGGTACGAAATAATTCACCCCTCCACTTT.

This sequence joins TRBV10-1 and TRBJ2-1; weak D call: TRBD1 (6 bases). The ends were cut back, 0 bases at V and 12 bases at J, with 18 bases in the middle. Germline CDR1 is WNHNN and CDR2 is SYGVQD (reference sequence). The CDR3 contains 15 residues. In DNA, the CDR3 is TGCGCCAGCAGTGAGTCGGAAACAGGGCCTGGGTGGCAGTTCTTC. Amino acids: CASSESETGPGWQFF.

CDR3 protein: CASSPGTGPNTEAFF. Here the CDR3 DNA reads TGCGCCAGCAGCCCCGGGACAGGACCGAACACTGAAGCTTTCTTT. The chain couples TRBV4-1 to TRBJ1-1; 8 bases fit TRBD1. This CDR3 is built from 15 residues. CDR1 MGHRA and CDR2 YSYEKL come from the germline V gene. V was pared by 4 bases and J by 1 base, with 5 bases of the junction left unmatched.

V gene TRBV29-1 combines with J gene TRBJ2-7; 10 bases are a match to TRBD2. The CDR3 spans 16 residues. The V gene's germline CDR1 is SQVTM and CDR2 ANQGSEA. The ends lost 0 bases at V and 2 bases at J; junction bases unmatched: 7. The DNA of the CDR3 is TGCAGCGTTGAAGATGATAGCACTAGCGGGACCTACGAGCAGTACTTC. It codes for CSVEDDSTSGTYEQYF.